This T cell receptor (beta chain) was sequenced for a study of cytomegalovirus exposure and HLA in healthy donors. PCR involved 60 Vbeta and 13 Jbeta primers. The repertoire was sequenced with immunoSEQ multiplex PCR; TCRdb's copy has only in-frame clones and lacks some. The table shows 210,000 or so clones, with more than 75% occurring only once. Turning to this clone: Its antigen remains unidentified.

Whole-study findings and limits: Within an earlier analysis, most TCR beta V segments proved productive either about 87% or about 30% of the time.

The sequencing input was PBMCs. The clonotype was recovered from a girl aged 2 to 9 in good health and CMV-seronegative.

The CDR3 region has the DNA TGTGCCAGCAGCGTTGGTGACTTAAGATACAATGAGCAGTTCTTC. Its protein product is CASSVGDLRYNEQFF. J is TRBJ2-1 and V is TRBV9; no reliable D call. Germline V lookup: CDR1 SGDLS, CDR2 YYNGEE. CDR3 length equals 15 residues. The ends were cut back, 2 bases at V and 4 bases at J, with 13 bases in the middle. The entire variable domain, with the rest obtained from reference TRBV9 and TRBJ2-1, is as follows: DSGVTQTPKHLITATGQRVTLRCSPRSGDLSVYWYQQSLDQGLQFLIQYYNGEERAKGNILERFSAQQFPDLHSELNLSSLELGDSALYFCASSVGDLRYNEQFFGPGTRLTVL.